This T cell receptor beta chain appears in the sequencing data of a study of OX40 agonist ivuxolimab in advanced cancers. For context, the study as a whole: Ivuxolimab was a fully human IgG2 agonistic monoclonal antibody targeting the costimulatory receptor OX40 (CD134). Intravenous ivuxolimab was administered to patients every 2 weeks at six dose levels: 0.01, 0.1, 0.3, 1.5, 3 and 10 mg/kg. Of the approximately 50 dose-escalation patients, hepatocellular carcinoma was present in about 20, melanoma in around 15, renal cell carcinoma in 9 and head and neck cancer in 9. In the dose-escalation cohort, 70% to 90% of patients were male, and the mean age was 60 years with a range of about 20 to 79. Patients were allowed to have had prior anti-PD-1, anti-PD-L1 or anti-CTLA-4 therapy, and 40% of the dose-escalation patients had been treated with checkpoint inhibitors. Partial responses were achieved by three dose-escalation patients, of whom one had hepatocellular carcinoma and two had cutaneous melanoma. The point of sequencing TCRbeta in the periphery was to test whether ivuxolimab changed TCR sequence diversity and drove clonal T-cell expansion. The paper covers the monotherapy dose-escalation part of the phase I ivuxolimab trial, which included N = 52 patients. The paper's findings and limits, for the study overall: Antigen specificity was not determined for the clonally expanded peripheral T cells. Clonal expansion of both CD4+ and CD8+ blood T cells was observed from baseline to week 6 at doses 0.1 to 3.0 mg/kg. Low levels of normalized T-cell clonal expansion were also seen in some patients who did not respond. After ivuxolimab, expanded clones were on average more numerous among CD8+ T cells than among CD4+ T cells. In the 0.1-3.0 mg/kg groups, partial responders were among the patients with the lowest normalized peripheral clonal expansion, particularly in CD8+ T cells.

Genomic DNA was extracted from sorted cells for sequencing of the TCRbeta CDR3 region. TCRbeta CDR3 regions were sequenced using the immunoSEQ Assay. TCRdb provides this immuneACCESS table in a form limited to in-frame rearrangements. Some clones are lacking; in checked studies, under half of them reflect an unresolved V gene, and why the rest are absent is not known. The sample has 25,000 to 35,000 clones on record, less than 90% of them singletons. The ten largest account for around a fifth of the sample. Comments on this clone: Its antigen is unknown. Qualities for individual bases were not recorded, and no much larger clone is one base off.

The CDR3 covers 15 residues, taking in both the cysteine and the phenylalanine. Only the CDR3 region is kept as DNA, spanning 45 bases read in frame from base 1. V drops 5 bases and J drops 5 bases, leaving 18 bases in between. The germline V gene (reference sequence) supplies CDR1 MNHEY and CDR2 SMNVEV. The trial excluded patients who had a history of autoimmune disease or were on systemic immunosuppression. Peripheral blood for TCR sequencing was collected from all dose cohorts at baseline, on cycle 4 day 1, and on cycle 7 day 1. Samples came from an open-label, multicenter, first-in-human phase I dose-escalation trial of ivuxolimab. Adults with locally advanced or metastatic head and neck squamous cell, hepatocellular, melanoma or renal cell carcinoma were enrolled in the trial. CD4+ and CD8+ T cells were sorted separately from peripheral blood before TCR sequencing.

The sequence came from an adult with an advanced solid tumor such as melanoma, head and neck, liver or kidney cancer. The V gene is TRBV27 and the J gene is TRBJ2-5, with TRBD2 as a weak D call on 6 bases. Sample: CD4+ or CD8+ T cells sorted from blood, taken in a trial of the OX40 agonist ivuxolimab. The nucleotide sequence reads TGTGCCAGCAGTCTGGGGGAGCGTGGGGGGGAGACCCAGTACTTC. Its coded protein is CASSLGERGGETQYF.